This TCR beta chain derives from a study of tumor and adjacent non-tumor tissue in lung cancer. In the study overall: Patients were aged about 31 to 85, nine to eleven men and about 5 women, stage I to III. On average, productive TCRbeta reads reached roughly 4 million per sample.

The library came from three nested PCR rounds adapted from ARM-PCR protocols. TCRdb passed the multiplex PCR reads through MiXCR, listing each CDR3 protein once. The data contain about 100,000 distinct CDR3 sequences, 65% of them seen just once; the ten biggest clones take up 15% to 20%. The CDR3 consists of 12 residues. Germline V gene lookup returns CDR1 PRHDT and CDR2 FYEKMQ (reference sequence). No cell sorting was done before RNA was extracted from the tissue. This non-tumor lung sample came from over 3 cm beyond the tumor edge. This clonotype has just one count. This may stem from a read error, because a much larger clone lies one nucleotide away.

Sequenced sample: distant non-tumor lung tissue. This clonotype was sampled from a man younger than 45 with non-small cell lung cancer. The chain recombines TRBV13 with TRBJ2-5; D gene uncertain. The CDR3 DNA sequence: TGTGCCAGCAGCTCACCGCTTGAGATCCAGTACTTC. As protein: CASSSPLEIQYF.